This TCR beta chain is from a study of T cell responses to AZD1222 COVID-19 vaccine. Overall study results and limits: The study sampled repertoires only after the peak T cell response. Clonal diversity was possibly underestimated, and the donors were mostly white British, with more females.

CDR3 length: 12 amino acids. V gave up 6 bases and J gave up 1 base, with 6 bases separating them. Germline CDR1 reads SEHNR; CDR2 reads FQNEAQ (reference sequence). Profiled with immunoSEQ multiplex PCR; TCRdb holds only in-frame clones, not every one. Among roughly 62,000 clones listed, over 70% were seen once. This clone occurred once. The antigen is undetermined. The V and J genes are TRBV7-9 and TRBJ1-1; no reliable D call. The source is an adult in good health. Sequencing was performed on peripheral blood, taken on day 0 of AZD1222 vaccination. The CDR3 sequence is CASRTGNTEAFF. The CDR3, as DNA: TGTGCCAGCAGGACGGGGAACACTGAAGCTTTCTTT.